This T cell receptor beta chain was profiled in a study of blood T cell repertoires in COVID-19. Study at large: COVID-19 samples from acute and convalescent phases originated in the United States, Italy and Spain. The analysed material was cDNA or gDNA that came from T cells, B-cell-depleted T cells, or PBMCs.

Germline V CDR1 and CDR2: SQVTM, ANQGSEA. The V end lost 4 bases, the J end lost 3 bases, and 7 bases lay between the germline ends. CDR3 size: 11 residues. Method: immunoSEQ multiplex PCR; TCRdb's copy keeps in-frame clones and lacks some. The table has about 110,000 clones, about four fifths seen once. The sequence was obtained from a woman between 70 and 85 years old with acute or convalescent COVID-19. The chain links TRBV29-1 to TRBJ2-7; D perhaps matches TRBD1 (6 bases). Sequences were obtained from peripheral blood. DNA of the CDR3: TGCAGCGTTGGGGACAACTACGAGCAGTACTTC. Its protein product is CSVGDNYEQYF.